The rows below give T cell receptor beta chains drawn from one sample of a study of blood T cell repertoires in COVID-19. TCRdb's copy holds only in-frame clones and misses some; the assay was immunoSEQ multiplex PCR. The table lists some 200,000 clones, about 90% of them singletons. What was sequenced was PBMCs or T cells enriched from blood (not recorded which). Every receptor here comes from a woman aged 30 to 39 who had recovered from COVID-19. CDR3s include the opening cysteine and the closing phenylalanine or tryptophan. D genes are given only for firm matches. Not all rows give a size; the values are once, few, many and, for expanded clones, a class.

CDR3aa: CAIPRAGGSYEQYF
CDR3nt: TGTGCCATCCCAAGAGCAGGGGGGTCCTACGAGCAGTACTTC
abundance: .
d_gene: .
v_gene: TRBV7-9
j_gene: TRBJ2-7

CDR3aa: CASSHGITLSQYF
CDR3nt: TGTGCCAGCAGTCACGGGATAACCCTTAGCCAGTACTTC
abundance: .
d_gene: .
v_gene: TRBV12-3/TRBV12-4
j_gene: TRBJ2-5

CDR3aa: CASSAGQGATQAQYF
CDR3nt: TGCGCCAGCAGCGCCGGACAGGGGGCTACGCAGGCGCAGTACTTC
abundance: once
d_gene: TRBD1
v_gene: TRBV5-1
j_gene: TRBJ2-7

CDR3aa: CASSKSTGFVEAFF
CDR3nt: TGTGCCAGCAGCAAAAGTACAGGGTTTGTTGAAGCTTTCTTT
abundance: .
d_gene: .
v_gene: TRBV7-9
j_gene: TRBJ1-1

CDR3aa: CASSQLARVRKDEQYF
CDR3nt: TGCGCCAGCAGTCAATTAGCCAGGGTGAGGAAAGACGAGCAGTACTTC
abundance: .
d_gene: .
v_gene: TRBV23-1
j_gene: TRBJ2-7

CDR3aa: CASSRWDSLSPYEQYF
CDR3nt: TGTGCCAGCAGCCGGTGGGACTCCCTTAGTCCCTACGAGCAGTACTTC
abundance: .
d_gene: .
v_gene: TRBV27
j_gene: TRBJ2-7

CDR3aa: CAAGGPYEQYF
CDR3nt: TGTGCCGCCGGAGGACCCTACGAGCAGTACTTC
abundance: .
d_gene: .
v_gene: TRBV7-9
j_gene: TRBJ2-7

CDR3aa: CASSQGRWSSYNEQFF
CDR3nt: TGCGCCAGCAGCCAAGGCCGGTGGAGCTCCTACAATGAGCAGTTCTTC
abundance: .
d_gene: .
v_gene: TRBV4-3
j_gene: TRBJ2-1

CDR3aa: CASRDWSGSEQFF
CDR3nt: TGTGCCAGCAGGGACTGGAGTGGGAGTGAGCAGTTCTTC
abundance: few
d_gene: .
v_gene: TRBV6-6
j_gene: TRBJ2-1

CDR3aa: CASSLATSGAKTQYF
CDR3nt: TGTGCCAGCAGCTTAGCGACTAGCGGGGCGAAGACCCAGTACTTC
abundance: once
d_gene: TRBD2
v_gene: TRBV7-2
j_gene: TRBJ2-5

CDR3aa: CASILTGGDTQYF
CDR3nt: TGTGCCAGCATCTTAACGGGGGGAGATACGCAGTATTTT
abundance: .
d_gene: TRBD2
v_gene: TRBV12-3/TRBV12-4
j_gene: TRBJ2-3

CDR3aa: CASTRARGATEAFF
CDR3nt: TGTGCCAGTACAAGGGCCAGGGGGGCCACTGAAGCTTTCTTT
abundance: .
d_gene: TRBD1
v_gene: TRBV19
j_gene: TRBJ1-1

CDR3aa: CASSQDQRETVRRLFF
CDR3nt: TGTGCCAGCAGCCAAGACCAACGGGAGACAGTTAGAAGACTGTTTTTT
abundance: .
d_gene: .
v_gene: TRBV3-1/TRBV3-2
j_gene: TRBJ1-4

CDR3aa: CASSILGLRVDEQFF
CDR3nt: TGTGCCAGTAGTATATTGGGACTACGAGTCGATGAGCAGTTCTTC
abundance: .
d_gene: TRBD2
v_gene: TRBV19
j_gene: TRBJ2-1

CDR3aa: CASSFSRGTGGRSRRGYTF
CDR3nt: TGTGCCAGCAGCTTTAGTAGAGGGACAGGGGGCAGGAGTCGAAGGGGCTACACCTTC
abundance: .
d_gene: TRBD1
v_gene: TRBV11-2
j_gene: TRBJ1-2

CDR3aa: CASSPSLDKAEAFF
CDR3nt: TGTGCCAGCAGCCCGTCCCTGGACAAGGCTGAAGCTTTCTTT
abundance: once
d_gene: .
v_gene: TRBV7-8
j_gene: TRBJ1-1

CDR3aa: CSVEEALAGVVNEQFF
CDR3nt: TGCAGCGTTGAAGAGGCCCTAGCGGGAGTAGTCAATGAGCAGTTCTTC
abundance: .
d_gene: TRBD2
v_gene: TRBV29-1
j_gene: TRBJ2-1

CDR3aa: CASSGLGGGLTDTQYF
CDR3nt: TGCGCCAGCAGCGGGCTTGGCGGGGGACTCACAGATACGCAGTATTTT
abundance: few
d_gene: TRBD2
v_gene: TRBV5-1
j_gene: TRBJ2-3

CDR3aa: CASSAGQGPRGYTF
CDR3nt: TGCGCCAGCAGCGCGGGACAGGGCCCACGTGGCTACACCTTC
abundance: .
d_gene: TRBD1
v_gene: TRBV5-1
j_gene: TRBJ1-2

CDR3aa: CASSRTSGASTDTQYF
CDR3nt: TGCGCCAGCAGCCGGACTAGCGGGGCTAGCACAGATACGCAGTATTTT
abundance: .
d_gene: TRBD2
v_gene: TRBV4-3
j_gene: TRBJ2-3

CDR3aa: CASSQDRFYGYTF
CDR3nt: TGCGCCAGCAGCCAGGACAGATTCTATGGCTACACCTTC
abundance: .
d_gene: .
v_gene: TRBV5-1
j_gene: TRBJ1-2

CDR3aa: CASSVSNTEAFF
CDR3nt: TGTGCCAGCAGTGTCTCGAACACTGAAGCTTTCTTT
abundance: few
d_gene: .
v_gene: TRBV25-1
j_gene: TRBJ1-1

CDR3aa: CASSQDLQLAGYTGELFF
CDR3nt: TGTGCCAGCAGCCAAGATCTTCAGCTAGCGGGATACACCGGGGAGCTGTTTTTT
abundance: .
d_gene: TRBD2
v_gene: TRBV14
j_gene: TRBJ2-2

CDR3aa: CASSQDRARGTEAFF
CDR3nt: TGTGCCAGCAGCCAAGACCGGGCCAGGGGCACTGAAGCTTTCTTT
abundance: .
d_gene: .
v_gene: TRBV14
j_gene: TRBJ1-1

CDR3aa: CASSQDPENYEQFF
CDR3nt: TGCGCCAGCAGCCAAGATCCCGAGAACTATGAGCAGTTCTTC
abundance: .
d_gene: .
v_gene: TRBV4-3
j_gene: TRBJ2-1

CDR3aa: CASSLARGGGQKGGEQYF
CDR3nt: TGTGCCAGCAGCTTAGCGCGGGGCGGCGGCCAAAAAGGAGGCGAGCAGTACTTC
abundance: few
d_gene: .
v_gene: TRBV7-2
j_gene: TRBJ2-7

CDR3aa: CASRQGPTGTEAFF
CDR3nt: TGTGCCAGCAGACAGGGGCCTACGGGCACTGAAGCTTTCTTT
abundance: once
d_gene: TRBD1
v_gene: TRBV2
j_gene: TRBJ1-1

CDR3aa: CASSETGTHNQPQHF
CDR3nt: TGCGCCAGCAGCGAAACCGGGACACACAATCAGCCCCAGCATTTT
abundance: .
d_gene: .
v_gene: TRBV10-1
j_gene: TRBJ1-5

CDR3aa: CASSIKQGTGYTF
CDR3nt: TGTGCCAGTAGTATTAAACAGGGGACTGGCTACACCTTC
abundance: few
d_gene: TRBD1
v_gene: TRBV19
j_gene: TRBJ1-2

CDR3aa: CASNPSTAEKLFF
CDR3nt: TGTGCCAGCAATCCGAGTACAGCTGAAAAACTGTTTTTT
abundance: .
d_gene: .
v_gene: TRBV2
j_gene: TRBJ1-4

CDR3aa: CASSLTGDYSPLHF
CDR3nt: TGTGCCAGCAGCCTGACAGGGGATTACTCACCCCTCCACTTT
abundance: .
d_gene: TRBD1
v_gene: TRBV6-2/TRBV6-3
j_gene: TRBJ1-6

CDR3aa: CASSISSYNEQFF
CDR3nt: TGTGCCAGCAGCATTAGCTCCTACAATGAGCAGTTCTTC
abundance: .
d_gene: .
v_gene: TRBV9
j_gene: TRBJ2-1

CDR3aa: CASSEGQGAFNSPLHF
CDR3nt: TGTGCCAGCAGCGAAGGACAGGGGGCCTTTAATTCACCCCTCCACTTT
abundance: .
d_gene: TRBD1
v_gene: TRBV7-9
j_gene: TRBJ1-6

CDR3aa: CASSPVTLSGETQYF
CDR3nt: TGTGCCAGCAGCCCGGTGACACTTTCCGGAGAGACCCAGTACTTC
abundance: once
d_gene: .
v_gene: TRBV5-6
j_gene: TRBJ2-5